The T cell receptor beta chain described here comes from a study of OX40 agonist ivuxolimab in advanced cancers. Using immunoSEQ multiplex PCR, the repertoire was profiled, and TCRdb retains in-frame clones only, with some absent. The sample holds approximately 79,000 clones, approximately 85% seen once. The CDR3 covers 13 residues. Per the germline V gene, CDR1 is MNHEY and CDR2 is SVGAGI. V shed 6 bases and J 6 bases; nucleotides not matched to a gene: 4. The clonotype comes from an adult with an advanced solid tumor such as melanoma, head and neck, liver or kidney cancer. The rearrangement links TRBV6-5 to TRBJ2-2; TRBD1 matches at 7 bases. Sequencing was performed on CD4+ or CD8+ T cells sorted from blood, taken in a trial of the OX40 agonist ivuxolimab. The CDR3 protein is CASSRQGPGELFF. The CDR3 bases are TGTGCCAGCAGCCGACAGGGTCCCGGGGAGCTGTTTTTT.